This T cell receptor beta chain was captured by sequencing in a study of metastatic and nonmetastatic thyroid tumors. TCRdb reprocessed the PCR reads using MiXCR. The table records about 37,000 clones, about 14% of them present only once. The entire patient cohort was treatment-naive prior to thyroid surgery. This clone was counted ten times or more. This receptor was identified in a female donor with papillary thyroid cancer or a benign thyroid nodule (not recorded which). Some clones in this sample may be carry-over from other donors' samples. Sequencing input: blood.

CDR3 nucleotide sequence: TGTGCCAGCAGCCAGGATCCTCGGGGTGGTGAGACCCAGTACTTC. This gives the protein CASSQDPRGGETQYF. The V call is TRBV3-1, the J call TRBJ2-5; tentative D call: TRBD2 (5 bases). The CDR3 is 15 residues long. The germline V gene has CDR1 LGHDT and CDR2 YNNKEL (reference sequence). V was shortened by 3 bases and J by 5 bases, with 16 bases between the two germline ends.